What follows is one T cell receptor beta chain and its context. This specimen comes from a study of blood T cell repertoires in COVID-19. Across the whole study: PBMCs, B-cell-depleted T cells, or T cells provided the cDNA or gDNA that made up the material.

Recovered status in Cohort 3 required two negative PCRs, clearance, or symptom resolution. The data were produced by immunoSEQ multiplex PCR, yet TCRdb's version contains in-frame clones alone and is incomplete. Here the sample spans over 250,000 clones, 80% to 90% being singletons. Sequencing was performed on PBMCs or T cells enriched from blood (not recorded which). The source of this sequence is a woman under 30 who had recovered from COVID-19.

The CDR3 nucleotides are TGTGCTAGTGGGACTGGACTAGCGGGCACAGATACGCAGTATTTT. This translates into CASGTGLAGTDTQYF. This sequence joins TRBV12-5 and TRBJ2-3; 10 bases match TRBD2. Germline values: CDR1 LGHNT, CDR2 FRNRAP. The CDR3 runs to 15 residues. V shed 6 bases and J 1 base; nucleotides not matched to a gene: 4.